This TCR beta chain originates from a study of a mutant IDH1 vaccine in newly diagnosed glioma. Profiling relied on immunoSEQ multiplex PCR, and the TCRdb table lists in-frame clones only, not all of them. This sample yields about 60,000 clones, of which approximately 79% are seen a single time; 7.4% belongs to the top ten. Time point: week 5, during vaccination. Vaccination comprised doses that each held 300 ug of mutant IDH1 20-mer peptide, plus topical imiquimod. This CDR3 is 14 amino acids long. Trimming left V 6 bases short and J 6 bases short, with 17 bases between. Germline lookup yields CDR1 MNHEY and CDR2 SMNVEV (reference sequence). In the case of this clone: Its antigen remains unidentified.

Sequences were derived from PBMCs, sampled from a glioma patient whose treatment included an IDH1 peptide vaccine. This receptor was identified in a woman between 45 and 60 years old with glioma. This chain joins TRBV27 and TRBJ1-2; D is unresolved. The CDR3 reads CASSPQGNWNGYTF. Written as DNA, the CDR3 is TGTGCCAGCAGCCCGCAAGGGAATTGGAATGGCTACACCTTC.